Below are 25 T cell receptor beta chains sequenced from a single sample in a study of blood T cell repertoires in COVID-19. Libraries were prepared by immunoSEQ multiplex PCR; TCRdb keeps only in-frame clonotypes and omits some of them. The top ten clones hold 20% to 25% of a sample with around 100,000 clones, roughly four fifths of them seen once. Sequenced sample: peripheral blood. Receptors originate from a man in his 70s with active or convalescent COVID-19.

This clone has just one count. The rearrangement uses TRBV6-6 and TRBJ2-7, with TRBD2 matching 8 bases. Germline V gene lookup returns CDR1 MNHNY and CDR2 SVGAGI (reference sequence). The V gene end was trimmed by 5 bases and the J gene end by 4 bases; junction bases not matched to a gene: 13. The CDR3 is 16 residues long. CDR3 loop: CASSRGTSGELYEQYF. CDR3 DNA: TGTGCCAGCAGTCGAGGAACTAGCGGAGAGCTATACGAGCAGTACTTC.

This clone was picked up one time. The chain recombines TRBV5-4 with TRBJ2-3; D is perhaps TRBD2 (6 bases). The CDR3 spans 15 residues. V shed 4 bases and J shed 6 bases, with 18 bases lying between them. In germline, CDR1 is SGHNT, CDR2 YYREEE (reference sequence). Written as DNA, the CDR3 is TGTGCCAGCAGCCTGACTAGTACTTTGGCTGATACGCAGTATTTT. Protein sequence: CASSLTSTLADTQYF.

This clone was found once. V usage is TRBV5-6 and J usage is TRBJ1-5; 11 bases align to TRBD1. Germline values: CDR1 SGHDT, CDR2 YYEEEE. The V segment lost 0 bases and the J segment 10 bases; nucleotides outside the gene matches: 9. This CDR3 contains 16 residues. CDR3 region: CASSLGWGQGVHPQHF. CDR3 DNA sequence: TGTGCCAGCAGCTTGGGGTGGGGACAGGGGGTCCATCCCCAGCATTTT.

The V gene is TRBV7-9, the J gene TRBJ2-5, with 13 bases identical to TRBD2. Germline V CDR1 and CDR2: SEHNR, FQNEAQ (reference sequence). V lost 5 bases, J lost 4 bases, and 4 bases stayed unmatched. This CDR3 is 15 amino acids long. The CDR3 DNA reads as TGTGCCAGCAGCCCTGGACTAGCGGGAGTAGAGACCCAGTACTTC. Translated, it gives CASSPGLAGVETQYF.

The rearrangement links TRBV6-1 to TRBJ1-2; weak D call: TRBD1 (5 bases). Germline V gene lookup returns CDR1 MNHNS and CDR2 SASEGT. This CDR3 spans 10 amino acids. V was shortened by 2 bases and J by 13 bases, with 8 bases between the two germline ends. The CDR3: CASSELRATF. CDR3 sequence (DNA): TGTGCCAGCAGTGAACTCAGGGCCACCTTC.

CDR3 DNA sequence: TGTGCCAGCAGTTTAGCGGGGGGACAGGGGGTTAACACCATATATTTT. Translated: CASSLAGGQGVNTIYF. This rearrangement joins TRBV28 to TRBJ1-3; the match to TRBD1 covers 11 bases. The trim removed 2 bases at V and 7 bases at J, leaving 7 bases unmatched. CDR3 size: 16 residues. Germline assignment: CDR1 MDHEN and CDR2 SYDVKM.

There are a few counts of this clone. V and J are TRBV30 and TRBJ1-2, with 7 nucleotides matching TRBD1. The CDR3 is 12 amino acids. The V gene end was trimmed by 4 bases and the J gene end by 5 bases; junction bases not matched to a gene: 4. The germline V gene has CDR1 GTSNPN and CDR2 SVGIG (reference sequence). The CDR3 DNA is TGTGCCTGGACCCCGGGACAGTATGGCTACACCTTC. This sequence encodes CAWTPGQYGYTF.

A note on this clone: The junction differs from germline at one of its ends, possibly a read error. The chain combines TRBV5-6 with TRBJ2-4, with a weak D call TRBD2 (5 bases). The V gene's germline CDR1 is SGHDT and CDR2 YYEEEE. CDR3 size: 14 residues. CDR3 sequence reads: CASSLGRGKTIQYF. The CDR3 DNA is TGTGCCAGCAGCTTGGGTCGAGGGAAAACCATTCAGTACTTC.

The chain joins TRBV5-1 to TRBJ2-3; 9 bases fit TRBD2. The V segment lost 4 bases and the J segment 0 bases; nucleotides outside the gene matches: 6. The CDR3 contains 16 residues. Germline-derived CDR1 and CDR2 are SGHRS and YFSETQ. Here the CDR3 reads CASSALGLASTDTQYF. Here the CDR3 DNA reads TGCGCCAGCAGCGCTCTGGGACTAGCCAGCACAGATACGCAGTATTTT.

This chain connects TRBV11-2 to TRBJ2-3, with D possibly being TRBD1 (6 bases). Germline CDR1 and CDR2: SGHAT and FQNNGV. CDR3 length: 15 amino acids. Trimming removed 2 bases from V and 0 bases from J, with 9 bases in between. CDR3 sequence reads: CASSLYRASTDTQYF. CDR3 bases: TGTGCCAGCAGCTTATACAGGGCTAGCACAGATACGCAGTATTTT. The whole variable domain, remainder taken from reference TRBV11-2 and TRBJ2-3, is EAGVAQSPRYKIIEKRQSVAFWCNPISGHATLYWYQQILGQGPKLLIQFQNNGVVDDSQLPKDRFSAERLKGVDSTLKIQPAKLEDSAVYLCASSLYRASTDTQYFGPGTRLTVL.

Only one count was recorded for this clone. The V and J genes are TRBV19 and TRBJ2-5, with a weak D call TRBD2 (6 bases). The CDR3 is 15 amino acids. Germline V gene sequence: CDR1 LNHDA, CDR2 SQIVND (reference sequence). Trimming took 5 bases from V and 3 from J, leaving 16 bases between them. CDR3 DNA: TGTGCCAGTAGTTCCGCAGGGACTCAGAAAGAGACCCAGTACTTC. Its protein is CASSSAGTQKETQYF.

The V and J genes are TRBV5-1 and TRBJ1-2; D may be TRBD1 (5 bases). Looked up from germline, CDR1 is SGHRS and CDR2 is YFSETQ. V was shortened by 0 bases and J by 9 bases, with 18 bases between the two germline ends. The CDR3 is 15 residues long. The CDR3 DNA sequence: TGCGCCAGCAGCTTGGTCGCGCAGGGTGGTAACAGCTACACCTTC. Its protein product is CASSLVAQGGNSYTF.

The J gene is TRBJ2-3, the V gene TRBV5-8; tentative D call: TRBD2 (6 bases). The CDR3 runs 14 residues. Germline-derived CDR1 and CDR2 are SGHTS and YDEGEE. Trimming took off 4 bases at V and 4 bases at J, with 13 bases between the two ends. In DNA form, the CDR3 reads TGTGCCAGCAGCCTGGGGACTTGGCCAGATACGCAGTATTTT. Its protein product is CASSLGTWPDTQYF.

This clone was counted at least ten times. The CDR3 region has the DNA TGTGCCAGCTCACCACCGAGCCAGGGGGAGCACGAGCAGTACTTC. The encoded protein is CASSPPSQGEHEQYF. The rearrangement joins TRBV18 to TRBJ2-7, with 7 bases aligning to TRBD1. Germline V CDR1 and CDR2: KGHSH, LQKENI. This CDR3 region has 15 residues. The V gene end was trimmed by 0 bases and the J gene end by 5 bases; junction bases not matched to a gene: 7.

J is TRBJ1-2 and V is TRBV2; D gene unclear. The germline gives CDR1 SNHLY, CDR2 FYNNEI. CDR3 length: 14 amino acids. Trimming took off 8 bases at V and 7 bases at J, with 20 bases between the two ends. The CDR3 coding sequence is TGTGCCAGCCGAGTACGGGTCGGAGTAGGTGGCTACACCTTC. Protein sequence: CASRVRVGVGGYTF.

The chain links TRBV14 to TRBJ2-3; D gene ambiguous. Germline values: CDR1 SGHDN, CDR2 FVKESK. The CDR3 is 13 residues long. V shed 0 bases and J shed 5 bases, with 6 bases lying between them. CDR3 amino acids: CASSQDLKDTQYF. DNA of the CDR3: TGTGCCAGCAGCCAAGATCTAAAAGATACGCAGTATTTT.

V and J are TRBV29-1 and TRBJ2-3; D gene ambiguous. The CDR3 is 14 amino acids. Germline loops: CDR1 SQVTM, CDR2 ANQGSEA. The germline V and J ends were trimmed by 2 bases and 6 bases, with 15 bases remaining between them. CDR3: CSVESGGPSDTQYF. The CDR3 DNA sequence: TGCAGCGTTGAAAGTGGTGGCCCCAGTGATACGCAGTATTTT.

V and J are TRBV7-3 and TRBJ2-1; 10 positions match TRBD2. Germline V gene data show CDR1 as SGHTA and CDR2 as FQGTGA. This CDR3 spans 16 amino acids. Germline trimming cut 4 bases from V and 4 bases from J; bases unmatched to any gene: 7. CDR3 sequence: CASSSPLAGEYNEQFF. CDR3 DNA: TGTGCCAGCAGCTCCCCCCTAGCGGGAGAGTACAATGAGCAGTTCTTC.

The chain carries TRBV12-5 and TRBJ2-3; D perhaps matches TRBD2 (5 bases). The CDR3 covers 13 residues. Germline V lookup: CDR1 LGHNT, CDR2 FRNRAP. Between the trimmed V and J ends, which lost 8 bases and 3 bases, there was a span of 12 bases. The chain's CDR3 is CASRGSGTDTQYF. The CDR3 nucleotides are TGTGCTAGTCGGGGTTCGGGGACAGATACGCAGTATTTT. The full variable domain, rest sourced from reference TRBV12-5 and TRBJ2-3, is DARVTQTPRHKVTEMGQEVTMRCQPILGHNTVFWYRQTMMQGLELLAYFRNRAPLDDSGMPKDRFSAEMPDATLATLKIQPSEPRDSAVYFCASRGSGTDTQYFGPGTRLTVL.

This clone has just a few counts. This rearrangement joins TRBV30 to TRBJ1-1, with D uncertain. Germline assignment: CDR1 GTSNPN and CDR2 SVGIG (reference sequence). The CDR3 sequence is 11 residues long. Trimming took 6 bases from V and 4 from J, leaving 9 bases between them. The CDR3 is CACRLSTEAFF. The CDR3 DNA reads as TGTGCCTGTCGGTTATCCACTGAAGCTTTCTTT. The variable domain in full, completed from reference TRBV30 and TRBJ1-1, reads SQTIHQWPATLVQPVGSPLSLECTVEGTSNPNLYWYRQAAGRGLQLLFYSVGIGQISSEVPQNLSASRPQDRQFILSSKKLLLSDSGFYLCACRLSTEAFFGQGTRLTVV.

This sequence joins TRBV7-8 and TRBJ1-1; 8 bases agree with TRBD1. The ends lost 5 bases at V and 7 bases at J; junction bases unmatched: 3. Germline V lookup: CDR1 SGHVS, CDR2 FQNEAQ. This CDR3 has 12 amino acids. The CDR3 here is CASSPDRGEAFF. The DNA for the CDR3 is TGTGCCAGCAGCCCCGACAGGGGTGAAGCTTTCTTT.

CDR3 sequence (DNA): TGTGCCACCAGCAGAGATAGGGAGACCGAAGAGTTTGGCTACACCTTC. Residues: CATSRDRETEEFGYTF. J is TRBJ1-2 and V is TRBV15; D not certain. Germline-derived CDR1 and CDR2 are LNHNV and YYDKDF (reference sequence). CDR3 size: 16 residues. The V end was cut by 0 bases, the J end by 7 bases, with 18 bases between.

V usage is TRBV7-8 and J usage is TRBJ1-2; D unclear. The CDR3 is made up of 13 amino acids. V was trimmed by 4 bases and J by 0 bases, leaving 6 bases between them. From germline, CDR1 is SGHVS and CDR2 FQNEAQ. The CDR3 protein is CASSSTANYGYTF. The CDR3 coding sequence is TGTGCCAGCAGCTCCACAGCTAACTATGGCTACACCTTC.

The rearrangement joins TRBV4-1 to TRBJ1-2, with 9 bases identical to TRBD1. J was trimmed by 6 bases and V by 4 bases; bases with no gene match: 3. This CDR3 is built from 13 residues. CDR1 MGHRA and CDR2 YSYEKL come from the germline V gene. The chain's CDR3 is CASSPRDRDGYTF. The CDR3 DNA sequence: TGCGCCAGCAGCCCCAGGGACAGGGATGGCTACACCTTC.

This clone appeared once. This chain joins TRBV19 and TRBJ1-3, with D maybe TRBD1 (6 bases). V lost 7 bases and J lost 0, with 13 bases in between. The CDR3 has 15 residues. Germline V CDR1 and CDR2: LNHDA, SQIVND (reference sequence). In DNA form, the CDR3 reads TGTGCCAGTACCCGAGGGGGTAGCTCTGGAAACACCATATATTTT. Encoded protein: CASTRGGSSGNTIYF.